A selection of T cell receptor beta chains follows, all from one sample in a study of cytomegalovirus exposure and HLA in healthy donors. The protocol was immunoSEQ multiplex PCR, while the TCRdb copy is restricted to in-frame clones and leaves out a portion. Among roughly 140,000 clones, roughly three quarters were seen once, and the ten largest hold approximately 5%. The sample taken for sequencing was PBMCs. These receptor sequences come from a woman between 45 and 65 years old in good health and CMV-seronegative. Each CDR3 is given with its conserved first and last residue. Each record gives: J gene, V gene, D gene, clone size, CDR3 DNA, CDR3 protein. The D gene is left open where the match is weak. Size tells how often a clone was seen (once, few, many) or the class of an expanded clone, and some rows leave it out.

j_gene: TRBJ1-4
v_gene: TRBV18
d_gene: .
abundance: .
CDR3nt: TGTGCCAGCTCACCACTAGACAGCGGGCAAAAACTGTTTTTT
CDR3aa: CASSPLDSGQKLFF

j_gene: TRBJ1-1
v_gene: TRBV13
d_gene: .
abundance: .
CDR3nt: TGTGCCAGCAGCTTGGGAGGGCTCGGGAACACTGAAGCTTTCTTT
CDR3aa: CASSLGGLGNTEAFF

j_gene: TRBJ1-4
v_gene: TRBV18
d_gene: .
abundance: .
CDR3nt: TGTGCCAGCTCACCAGGTTGGCAAACGGAAAAACTGTTTTTT
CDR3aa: CASSPGWQTEKLFF

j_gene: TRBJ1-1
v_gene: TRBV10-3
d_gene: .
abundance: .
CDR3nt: TGTGCCATCAGTGGAAACCCTCCACAGAACACTGAAGCTTTCTTT
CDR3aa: CAISGNPPQNTEAFF

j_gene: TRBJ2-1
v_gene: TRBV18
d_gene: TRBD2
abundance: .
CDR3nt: TGTGCCAGCACGCTAGCGGGGGACTACAATGAGCAGTTCTTC
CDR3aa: CASTLAGDYNEQFF

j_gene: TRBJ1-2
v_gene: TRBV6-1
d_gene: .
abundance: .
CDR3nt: TGTGCCAGCAGTGAAAGAGACACAGGAAACACCTTC
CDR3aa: CASSERDTGNTF

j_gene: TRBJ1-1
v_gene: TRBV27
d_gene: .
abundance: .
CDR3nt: TGTGCCAGCAGCCCCACAGGGTCGACTGAAGCTTTCTTT
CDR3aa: CASSPTGSTEAFF

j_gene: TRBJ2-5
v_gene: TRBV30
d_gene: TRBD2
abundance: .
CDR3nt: TGTGCCTGGCGGACTAGCGGGGAGGTGGCCCAGTACTTC
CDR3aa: CAWRTSGEVAQYF

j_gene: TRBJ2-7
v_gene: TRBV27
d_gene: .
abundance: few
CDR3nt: TGTGCCAGCAGTTTATCCACCGCGGGATCGGGCGAGCAGTACTTC
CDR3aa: CASSLSTAGSGEQYF

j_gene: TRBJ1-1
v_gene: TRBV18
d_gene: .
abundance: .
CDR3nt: TGTGCCAGCTCACCACCCTTCACTAGGGACACTGAAGCTTTCTTT
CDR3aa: CASSPPFTRDTEAFF

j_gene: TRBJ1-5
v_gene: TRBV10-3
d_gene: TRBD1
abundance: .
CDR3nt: TGTGCCATCAGACAGGGGGCAGATCAGCCCCAGCATTTT
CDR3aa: CAIRQGADQPQHF

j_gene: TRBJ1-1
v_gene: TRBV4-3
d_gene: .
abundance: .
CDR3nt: TGCGCCAGCAGCCCAGCAGGGGTGAACACTGAAGCTTTCTTT
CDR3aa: CASSPAGVNTEAFF

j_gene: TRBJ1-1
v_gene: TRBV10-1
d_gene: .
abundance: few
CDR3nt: TGCGCCAGCAGTGAGTCTATGACAGGCTCAGAAGCTTTCTTT
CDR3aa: CASSESMTGSEAFF

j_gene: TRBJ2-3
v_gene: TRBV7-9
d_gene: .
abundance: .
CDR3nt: TGTGCCAGTATGGGGCTGTCAGATACGCAGTATTTT
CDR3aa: CASMGLSDTQYF

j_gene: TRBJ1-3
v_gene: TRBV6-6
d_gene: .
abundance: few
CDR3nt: TGTGCCAGCAGTCGGACAGCTTCTGGAAACACCATATATTTT
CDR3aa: CASSRTASGNTIYF

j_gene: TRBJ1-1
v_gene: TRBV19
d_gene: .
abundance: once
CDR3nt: TGTGCCAGTAGTGAGCTCGATTGGAACACTGAAGCTTTCTTT
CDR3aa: CASSELDWNTEAFF

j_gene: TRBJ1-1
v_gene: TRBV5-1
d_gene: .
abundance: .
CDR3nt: TGCGCCAGCAGCTTTGAGGCGAACACTGAAGCTTTCTTT
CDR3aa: CASSFEANTEAFF

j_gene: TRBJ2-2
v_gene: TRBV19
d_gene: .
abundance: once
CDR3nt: TGTGCCAGTAGTATGGCGGACTTTCAGGGGGGCACCGGGGAGCTGTTTTTT
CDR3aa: CASSMADFQGGTGELFF

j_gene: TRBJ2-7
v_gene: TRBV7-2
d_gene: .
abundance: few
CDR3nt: TGTGCCAGCAGCCAGGGCGCCGAGCAGTACTTC
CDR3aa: CASSQGAEQYF

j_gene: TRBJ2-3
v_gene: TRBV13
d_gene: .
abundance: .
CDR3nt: TGTGCCAGCAGCCGGAGGGGAGATACGCAGTATTTT
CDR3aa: CASSRRGDTQYF

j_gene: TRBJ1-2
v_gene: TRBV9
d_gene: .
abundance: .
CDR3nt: TGTGCCAGCAGCGCCAATCACCCGGGGGGAGAGGGCTACACCTTC
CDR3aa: CASSANHPGGEGYTF

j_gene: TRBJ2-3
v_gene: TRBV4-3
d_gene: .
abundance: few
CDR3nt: TGCGCCAGCAGCCCTCTCGGTGGGGGGTTGACAGATACGCAGTATTTT
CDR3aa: CASSPLGGGLTDTQYF

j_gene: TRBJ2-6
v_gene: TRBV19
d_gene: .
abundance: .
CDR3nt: TGTGCCAGTAGTCAGGGACTCTCCGTCCTGACTTTC
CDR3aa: CASSQGLSVLTF

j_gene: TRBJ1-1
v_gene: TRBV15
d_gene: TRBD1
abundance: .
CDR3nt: TGTGCCACCAGCCCAACAGGGGGCACTGAAGCTTTCTTT
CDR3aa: CATSPTGGTEAFF

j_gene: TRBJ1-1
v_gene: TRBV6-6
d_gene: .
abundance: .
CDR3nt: TGTGCCAGCAGTAAGCCCGGGACTGAAGCTTTCTTT
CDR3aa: CASSKPGTEAFF

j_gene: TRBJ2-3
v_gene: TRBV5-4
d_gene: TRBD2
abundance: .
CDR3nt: TGTGCCAGCAGCTTGGGGGAGGGGAGCACAGATACGCAGTATTTT
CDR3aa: CASSLGEGSTDTQYF

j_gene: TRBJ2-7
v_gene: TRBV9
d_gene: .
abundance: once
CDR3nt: TGTGCCAGCAGCGTAGGCGGACAGTCCTACGAGCAGTACTTC
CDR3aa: CASSVGGQSYEQYF

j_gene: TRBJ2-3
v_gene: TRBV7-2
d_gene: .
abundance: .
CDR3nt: TGTGCCAGCAGCCCGCTGGGGCTACGGGGCACAGATACGCAGTATTTT
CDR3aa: CASSPLGLRGTDTQYF

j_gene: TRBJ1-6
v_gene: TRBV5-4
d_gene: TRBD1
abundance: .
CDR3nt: TGTGCCAGCAGCTTTTTGACAGGGACCAATTCACCCCTCCACTTT
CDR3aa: CASSFLTGTNSPLHF

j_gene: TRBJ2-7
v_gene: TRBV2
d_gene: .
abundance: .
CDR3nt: TGTGCCAGCAGAGGGGGGGGTTATAATTACGAGCAGTACTTC
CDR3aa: CASRGGGYNYEQYF

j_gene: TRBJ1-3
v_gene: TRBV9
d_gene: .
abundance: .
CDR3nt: TGTGCCAGCAGCGTAGTAGGGGCGAGCTCTGGAAACACCATATATTTT
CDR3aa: CASSVVGASSGNTIYF

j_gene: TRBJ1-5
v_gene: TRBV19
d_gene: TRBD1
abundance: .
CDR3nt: TGTGCCAGTAGTGGAACAGGGGGCGGGCAGCCCCAGCATTTT
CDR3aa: CASSGTGGGQPQHF

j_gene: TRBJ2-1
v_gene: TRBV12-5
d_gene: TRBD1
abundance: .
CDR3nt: TGTGCTAGTGGTTCAGGACAGGGGGCAGACAATGAGCAGTTCTTC
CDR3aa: CASGSGQGADNEQFF

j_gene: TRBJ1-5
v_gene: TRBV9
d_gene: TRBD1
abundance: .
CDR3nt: TGTGCCAGCAGCGTAGAGGGGGCAGGGAATCAGCCCCAGCATTTT
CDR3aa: CASSVEGAGNQPQHF

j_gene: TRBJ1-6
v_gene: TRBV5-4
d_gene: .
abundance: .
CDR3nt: TGTGCCAGCAGCTCCGGAGTACAGGGCTTGGTTAATAATTCACCCCTCCACTTT
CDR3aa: CASSSGVQGLVNNSPLHF

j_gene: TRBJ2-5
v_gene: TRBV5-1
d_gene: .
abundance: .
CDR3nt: TGCGCCAGCAGCTTGGGACAGAGGCAAGAGACCCAGTACTTC
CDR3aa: CASSLGQRQETQYF

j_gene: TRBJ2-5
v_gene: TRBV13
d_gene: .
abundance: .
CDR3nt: TGTGCCAGCAGCTTAGGCCTAGAGATTCAAGAGACCCAGTACTTC
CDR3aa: CASSLGLEIQETQYF

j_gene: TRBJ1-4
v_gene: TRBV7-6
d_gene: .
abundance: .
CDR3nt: TGTGCCAGCAGTTACACCGCAACTAATGAAAAACTGTTTTTT
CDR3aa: CASSYTATNEKLFF

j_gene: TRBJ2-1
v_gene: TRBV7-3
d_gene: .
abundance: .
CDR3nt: TGTGCCAGCAGCTTACTTTCCTTCGATGAGCAGTTCTTC
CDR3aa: CASSLLSFDEQFF

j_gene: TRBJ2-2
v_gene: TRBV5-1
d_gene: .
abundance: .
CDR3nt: TGCGCCAGCAGCTTGGACAAGAACACCGGGGAGCTGTTTTTT
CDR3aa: CASSLDKNTGELFF

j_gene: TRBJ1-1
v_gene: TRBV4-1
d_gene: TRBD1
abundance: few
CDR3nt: TGCGCCAGCAGCCATCCCTCAGGGGGCAGTGAAGCTTTCTTT
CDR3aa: CASSHPSGGSEAFF

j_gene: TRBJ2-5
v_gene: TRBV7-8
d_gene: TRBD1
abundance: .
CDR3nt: TGTGCCAGCAGCTTGGGACAGGGAGAGGCAGAGACCCAGTACTTC
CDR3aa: CASSLGQGEAETQYF

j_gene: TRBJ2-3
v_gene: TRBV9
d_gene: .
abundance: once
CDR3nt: TGTGCCAGCAGCGAGCAGGGTTCTCGGGGCACAGATACGCAGTATTTT
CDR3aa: CASSEQGSRGTDTQYF

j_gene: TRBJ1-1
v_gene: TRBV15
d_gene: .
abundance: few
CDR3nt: TGTGCCACCAGCAGAGATCCGGCAGGGGAAGCTTTCTTT
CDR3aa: CATSRDPAGEAFF

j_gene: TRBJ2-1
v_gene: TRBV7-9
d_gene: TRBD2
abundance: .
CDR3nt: TGTGCCAGCAGCAATAGCGGGGGCCACTACAATGAGCAGTTCTTC
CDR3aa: CASSNSGGHYNEQFF

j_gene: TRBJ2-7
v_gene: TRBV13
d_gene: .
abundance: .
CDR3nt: TGTGCCAGCAGCTCGACCGACAGCGCCTACGAGCAGTACTTC
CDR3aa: CASSSTDSAYEQYF

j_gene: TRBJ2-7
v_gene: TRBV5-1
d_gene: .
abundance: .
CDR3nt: TGCGCCAGCAGCCTCGACAGCGAGCAGTACTTC
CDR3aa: CASSLDSEQYF

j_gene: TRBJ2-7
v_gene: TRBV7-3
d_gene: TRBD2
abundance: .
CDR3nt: TGTGCCAGCAGCGCCGTAGCGGGGGCCCCCTACGAGCAGTACTTC
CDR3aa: CASSAVAGAPYEQYF

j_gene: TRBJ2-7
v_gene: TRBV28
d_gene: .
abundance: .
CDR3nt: TGTGCCAGCAGTCCAAGGACAGTCTACCACGAGCAGTACTTC
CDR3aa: CASSPRTVYHEQYF

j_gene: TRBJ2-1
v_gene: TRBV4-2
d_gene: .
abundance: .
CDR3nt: TGTGCCAGCAGCCCCCGACTAGAGCTTACAAATGAGCAGTTCTTC
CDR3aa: CASSPRLELTNEQFF